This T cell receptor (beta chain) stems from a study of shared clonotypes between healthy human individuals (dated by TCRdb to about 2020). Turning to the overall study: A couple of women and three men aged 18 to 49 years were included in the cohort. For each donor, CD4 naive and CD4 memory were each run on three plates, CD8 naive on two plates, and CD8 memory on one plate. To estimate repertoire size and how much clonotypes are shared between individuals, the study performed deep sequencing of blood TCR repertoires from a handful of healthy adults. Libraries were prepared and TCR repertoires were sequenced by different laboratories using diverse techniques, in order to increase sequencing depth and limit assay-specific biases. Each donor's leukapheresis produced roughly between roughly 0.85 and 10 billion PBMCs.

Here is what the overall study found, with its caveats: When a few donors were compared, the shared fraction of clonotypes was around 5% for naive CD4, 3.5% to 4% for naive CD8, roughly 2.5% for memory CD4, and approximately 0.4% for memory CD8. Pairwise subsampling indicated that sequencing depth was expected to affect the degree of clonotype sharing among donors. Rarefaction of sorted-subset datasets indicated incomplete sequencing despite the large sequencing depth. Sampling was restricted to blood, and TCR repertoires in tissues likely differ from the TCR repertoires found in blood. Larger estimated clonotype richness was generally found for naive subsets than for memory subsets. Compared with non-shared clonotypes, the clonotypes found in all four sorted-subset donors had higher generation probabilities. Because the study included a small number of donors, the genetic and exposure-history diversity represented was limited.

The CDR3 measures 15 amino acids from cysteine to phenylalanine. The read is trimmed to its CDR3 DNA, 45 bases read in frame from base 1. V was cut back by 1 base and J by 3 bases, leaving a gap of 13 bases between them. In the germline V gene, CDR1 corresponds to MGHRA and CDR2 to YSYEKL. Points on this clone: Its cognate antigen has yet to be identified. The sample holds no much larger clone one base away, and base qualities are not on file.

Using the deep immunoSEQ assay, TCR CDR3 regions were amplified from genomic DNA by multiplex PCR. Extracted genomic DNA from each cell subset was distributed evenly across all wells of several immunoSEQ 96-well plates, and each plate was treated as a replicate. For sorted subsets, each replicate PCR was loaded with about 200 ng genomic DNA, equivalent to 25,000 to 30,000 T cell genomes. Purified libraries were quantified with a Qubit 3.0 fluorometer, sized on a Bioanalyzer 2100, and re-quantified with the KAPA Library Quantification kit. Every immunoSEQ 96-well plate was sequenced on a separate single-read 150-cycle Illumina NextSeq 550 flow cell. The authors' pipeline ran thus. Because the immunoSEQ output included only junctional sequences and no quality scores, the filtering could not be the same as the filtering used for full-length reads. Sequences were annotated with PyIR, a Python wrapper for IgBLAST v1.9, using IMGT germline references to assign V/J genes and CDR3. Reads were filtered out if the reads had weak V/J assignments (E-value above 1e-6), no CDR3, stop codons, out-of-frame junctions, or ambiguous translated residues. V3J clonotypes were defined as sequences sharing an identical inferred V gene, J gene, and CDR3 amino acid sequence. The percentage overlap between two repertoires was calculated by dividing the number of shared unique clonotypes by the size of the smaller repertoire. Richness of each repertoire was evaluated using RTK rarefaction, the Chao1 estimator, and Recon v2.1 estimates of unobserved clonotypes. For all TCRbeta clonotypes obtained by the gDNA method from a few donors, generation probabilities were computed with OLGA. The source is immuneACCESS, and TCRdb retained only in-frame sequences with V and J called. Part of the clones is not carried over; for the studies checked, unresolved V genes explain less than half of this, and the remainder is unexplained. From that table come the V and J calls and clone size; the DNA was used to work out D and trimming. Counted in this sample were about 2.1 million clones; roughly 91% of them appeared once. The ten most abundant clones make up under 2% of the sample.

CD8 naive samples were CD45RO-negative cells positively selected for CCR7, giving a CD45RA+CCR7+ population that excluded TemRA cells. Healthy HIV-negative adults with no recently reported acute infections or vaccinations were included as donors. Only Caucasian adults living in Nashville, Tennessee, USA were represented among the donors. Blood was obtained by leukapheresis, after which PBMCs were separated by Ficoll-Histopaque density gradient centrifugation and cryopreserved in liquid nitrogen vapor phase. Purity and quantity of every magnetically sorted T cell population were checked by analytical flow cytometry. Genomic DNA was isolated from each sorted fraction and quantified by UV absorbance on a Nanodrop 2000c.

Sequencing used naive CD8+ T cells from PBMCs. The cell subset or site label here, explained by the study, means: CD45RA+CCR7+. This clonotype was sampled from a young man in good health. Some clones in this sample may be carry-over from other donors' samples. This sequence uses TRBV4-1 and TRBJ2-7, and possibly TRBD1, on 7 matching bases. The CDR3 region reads CASSQVQGGDYEQYF. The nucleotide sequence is TGCGCCAGCAGCCAAGTCCAGGGGGGAGACTACGAGCAGTACTTC.